Shown below are 10 T cell receptor beta chains from a single sample sequenced in a study of shared clonotypes between healthy human individuals. Using immunoSEQ multiplex PCR, the repertoire was profiled, and TCRdb retains in-frame clones only, with some absent. The top ten hold 51% of the sample, which has tens of thousands of clones, 62% seen once. The source material was memory CD8+ T cells sorted from blood. The subset here: CD45RO+ cells pooled with CCR7-negative TemRA cells. These receptors were collected from a man under 40 in good health.

The chain couples TRBV2 to TRBJ2-1; tentative D call: TRBD1 (5 bases). V was pared by 3 bases and J by 7 bases, with 13 bases between. CDR1 and CDR2 (germline): SNHLY, FYNNEI. The CDR3 length is 14 residues. CDR3 region: CASSDGAMGNEQFF. DNA for the CDR3: TGTGCCAGCAGTGATGGGGCAATGGGGAATGAGCAGTTCTTC.

In its sample, this clone was seen once. The CDR3 coding sequence is TGTGCCAGCAGCCAAGAAAGGGACCCCTTTTTCACAGATACGCAGTATTTT. Amino acids: CASSQERDPFFTDTQYF. V gene TRBV14 combines with J gene TRBJ2-3; D may correspond to TRBD1 or TRBD2 (5 bases each). The V gene lost 0 bases and the J gene lost 2 bases, with 15 bases spanning the gap. CDR1 is SGHDN, CDR2 FVKESK, per germline. The CDR3 loop spans 17 amino acids.

This chain uses TRBV27 with TRBJ1-1; D gene unclear. The CDR3 is made up of 13 amino acids. Germline V gene lookup returns CDR1 MNHEY and CDR2 SMNVEV (reference sequence). V lost 2 bases and J 8 bases, leaving 12 bases between the germline ends. The CDR3 is CASSLGPGGEAFF. The DNA for the CDR3 is TGTGCCAGCAGTTTAGGTCCGGGAGGGGAAGCTTTCTTT.

The rearrangement joins TRBV5-1 to TRBJ2-7; the D is unclear. From germline, CDR1 is SGHRS and CDR2 YFSETQ. V was shortened by 0 bases and J by 7 bases, with 11 bases between the two germline ends. This CDR3 is 13 amino acids long. CDR3 sequence reads: CASSLVGSGEQYF. As DNA, the CDR3 is TGCGCCAGCAGCTTGGTAGGTTCAGGTGAGCAGTACTTC.

CDR3 loop: CASSGGPLTGELFF. CDR3 sequence (DNA): TGTGCCAGCAGTGGGGGGCCTCTAACCGGGGAGCTGTTTTTT. This rearrangement joins TRBV6-4 to TRBJ2-2, with D tentatively TRBD1 (6 bases). Looked up from germline, CDR1 is MRHNA and CDR2 is SNTAGT. This CDR3 has 14 residues. V dropped 4 bases and J dropped 5 bases, with 11 bases sitting between them.

This clone was picked up a small number of times. The chain has TRBV6-1 and TRBJ2-6; 12 bases agree with TRBD2. This CDR3 has 17 amino acids. V lost 4 bases, J lost 0 bases, and 1 base stayed unmatched. Germline V gene lookup returns CDR1 MNHNS and CDR2 SASEGT. CDR3 DNA: TGTGCCAGCAGTGCGACTAGCGGGGGCTCTGGGGCCAACGTCCTGACTTTC. It encodes CASSATSGGSGANVLTF.

The chain couples TRBV4-3 to TRBJ1-1; D is ambiguous. The CDR3 runs 17 residues. Trimming shortened V by 0 bases and J by 5 bases, and 19 bases separated the two germline ends. Germline CDR1 LGHNA, CDR2 YSLEER. In nucleotides, the CDR3 is TGCGCCAGCAGCCAAGACCCTTATAACGAGGACGGGACTGAAGCTTTCTTT. Protein product: CASSQDPYNEDGTEAFF.

The V gene is TRBV13, the J gene TRBJ1-1; D uncertain. The germline CDR1 and CDR2 sequences are PRHDT and FYEKMQ (reference sequence). The V end lost 2 bases, the J end lost 6 bases, and 10 bases lay between the germline ends. The CDR3 sequence is 13 residues long. The CDR3 spells CASSLLIGSEAFF. CDR3 coding DNA: TGTGCCAGCAGCTTACTCATAGGCTCTGAAGCTTTCTTT.

This chain joins TRBV5-1 and TRBJ2-1, with TRBD2 as a possible D gene (5 bases). Deletions cut 7 bases from V and 6 bases from J, with 14 bases between. CDR1 is SGHRS, CDR2 YFSETQ, per germline. CDR3 length: 13 amino acids. The CDR3 loop reads CASSRDPGNEQFF. The CDR3 coding sequence is TGCGCCAGCTCGAGGGATCCTGGCAATGAGCAGTTCTTC. Full variable domain (missing parts from reference TRBV5-1 and TRBJ2-1): KAGVTQTPRYLIKTRGQQVTLSCSPISGHRSVSWYQQTPGQGLQFLFEYFSETQRNKGNFPGRFSGRQFSNSRSEMNVSTLELGDSALYLCASSRDPGNEQFFGPGTRLTVL.

The sample holds many counts of this clone. V and J are TRBV9 and TRBJ2-3; the D is unclear. The CDR3 runs 15 residues. The germline V gene has CDR1 SGDLS and CDR2 YYNGEE. Between the trimmed V and J ends, which lost 1 base and 1 base, there was a span of 10 bases. The CDR3 DNA reads TGTGCCAGCAGCGTAATGCAGCGAGGCACAGATACGCAGTATTTT. Protein product: CASSVMQRGTDTQYF.